A single count supports the clone carrying this T cell receptor beta chain. The sample belongs to a study of blood T cell repertoires in COVID-19. Study-wide background: Both acute and convalescent COVID-19 samples were obtained from the United States, Italy and Spain. From T cells, B-cell-depleted T cells, or PBMCs came the material, which was cDNA or gDNA.

As processed by the authors: Using reference gene primer amplification, nucleated cell counts were estimated. The repertoire was sequenced with immunoSEQ multiplex PCR; TCRdb's copy has only in-frame clones and lacks some. The V and J calls and clone size come from that table; D and trimming were worked out from the DNA. The table includes 150,000 to 200,000 clones, roughly 76% detected once. Germline-derived CDR1 and CDR2 are LNHDA and SQIVND (reference sequence). The CDR3 length is 16 residues. Germline trimming cut 6 bases from V and 2 bases from J; bases unmatched to any gene: 7. Seattle patients were enrolled while actively infected and followed longitudinally.

The sequenced sample was peripheral blood. This receptor was taken from a woman aged 35 to 49 with COVID-19, enrolled during active disease. This chain joins TRBV19 and TRBJ2-1, with 10 positions matching TRBD2. CDR3 coding DNA: TGTGCCAGTAGCCCCTTCAGCGGGGGGGCCTACAATGAGCAGTTCTTC. It codes for CASSPFSGGAYNEQFF.